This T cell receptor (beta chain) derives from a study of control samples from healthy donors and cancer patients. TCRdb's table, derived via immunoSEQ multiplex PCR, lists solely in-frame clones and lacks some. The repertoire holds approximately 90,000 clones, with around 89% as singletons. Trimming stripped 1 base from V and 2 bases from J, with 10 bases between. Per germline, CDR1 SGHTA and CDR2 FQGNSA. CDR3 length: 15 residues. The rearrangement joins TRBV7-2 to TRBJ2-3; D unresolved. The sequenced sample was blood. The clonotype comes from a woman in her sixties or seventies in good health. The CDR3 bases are TGTGCCAGCAGCTTAGGCCACAGTTTCACAGATACGCAGTATTTT. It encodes CASSLGHSFTDTQYF.